What follows is one T cell receptor beta chain and its context. Its specificity is unknown. Because the CDR3 is missing its conserved closing phenylalanine or tryptophan, this is likely a read error. This record belongs to a study of blood T cells in healthy people across ages. Study-level information: Template-switching capture recovered about one barcoded beta molecule per two T cells.

Per sample, no less than 5 micrograms of total RNA were extracted. CDR3 size: 16 residues. The V end lost 4 bases, the J end lost 4 bases, and 17 bases lay between the germline ends. The germline V gene has CDR1 SGHTA and CDR2 FQGNSA. For the second PCR, which ran for roughly 6 to 11 cycles, a sample-barcoded 5' primer and a J-beta primer mix were used. A single record per CDR3 protein comes from TCRdb applying MiXCR to the 5' RACE reads. Among 1.8 million or so distinct CDR3 sequences, 39% were seen once, and the ten largest hold 20% to 25%. Study outcomes and limitations: For the donors, CMV status was unknown and possibly confounded expanded clonotype changes. The lack of PBMC sorting stopped any conclusive naive versus antigen-experienced comparison.

The V call is TRBV7-2, the J call TRBJ2-1, with D perhaps matching TRBD1 or TRBD2 (5 bases each). The sequence was obtained from a human donor in good health. What was sequenced was blood. In DNA form, the CDR3 reads TGTGCCAGCAGCTCCCGAGGGGACGCTAGTTACAATGAGCAGTTCTGC. Translating it yields CASSSRGDASYNEQFC.